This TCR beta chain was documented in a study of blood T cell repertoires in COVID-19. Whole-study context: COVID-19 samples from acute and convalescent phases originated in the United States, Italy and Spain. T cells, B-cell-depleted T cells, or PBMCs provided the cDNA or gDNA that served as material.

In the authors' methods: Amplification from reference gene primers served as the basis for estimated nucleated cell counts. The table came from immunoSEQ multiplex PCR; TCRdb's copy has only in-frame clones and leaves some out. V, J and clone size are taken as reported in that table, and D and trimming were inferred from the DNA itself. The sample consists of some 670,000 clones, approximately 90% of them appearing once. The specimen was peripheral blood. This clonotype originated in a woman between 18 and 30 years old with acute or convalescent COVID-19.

CDR3 region: CASSLLRTDTQYF. The CDR3 region has the DNA TGTGCCAGCAGTTTACTACGGACAGATACGCAGTATTTT. The chain recombines TRBV27 with TRBJ2-3; D is uncertain. The ends were cut back, 2 bases at V and 3 bases at J, with 6 bases in the middle. Looked up from germline, CDR1 is MNHEY and CDR2 is SMNVEV (reference sequence). The CDR3 sequence is 13 residues long.